This T cell receptor beta chain stems from a study of T cell responses to AZD1222 COVID-19 vaccine. Study results and limitations: Targeting of unmutated variant regions was reportedly seen in nearly half of spike-specific TCRs. Researchers report vaccine-associated CD4 TCRs spanning spike, with dominance at 160-218 and 743-854. Clonal diversity was possibly underestimated, and white British individuals and females predominated among donors.

Concerning this clone: No antigen is known for it.

The CDR3 runs to 14 residues. The V gene lost 7 bases and the J gene lost 6 bases, with 16 bases spanning the gap. Germline CDR1 and CDR2: SNHLY and FYNNEI. The repertoire was sequenced with immunoSEQ multiplex PCR; TCRdb's copy has only in-frame clones and lacks some. The sample yields 150,000 to 200,000 clones, about nine tenths seen once. This TCR was recovered from an adult in good health. The chain links TRBV2 to TRBJ1-3, with D unclear. Sample: peripheral blood, taken on day 0 of AZD1222 vaccination. The CDR3 region is CASNPRWVANTIYF. In nucleotides, the CDR3 is TGTGCCAGCAACCCTAGATGGGTGGCAAACACCATATATTTT.